This T cell receptor beta chain derives from a study of T cells after somatic rescue of genetic block. This clone was recorded only once. Repertoires were generated with immunoSEQ multiplex PCR, while TCRdb's copy carries only in-frame clones and drops some. The data contain approximately 100,000 clones, approximately 90% of them seen just once; the ten biggest clones take up 1.6%. Germline V gene lookup returns CDR1 MNHNY and CDR2 SVGAGI (reference sequence). The length of the CDR3 is 15 residues. Trimming took 6 bases from V and 5 from J; bases not matched to a gene: 10. This chain uses TRBV6-6 with TRBJ2-7, with 10 bases fitting TRBD2. Specimen: peripheral blood mononuclear cells (PBMCs). This receptor was taken from a young woman. DNA for the CDR3: TGTGCCAGCAGGAGAGCGGGAGGGCCGACTAACGAGCAGTACTTC. Residues: CASRRAGGPTNEQYF.